The rows below give T cell receptor beta chains drawn from one sample of a study of blood T cells in healthy people across ages. TCRdb re-called the 5' RACE reads through MiXCR, storing one row per CDR3 protein. The profile shows approximately 680,000 distinct CDR3 sequences, about 30% of them singletons. Input material: blood. These receptors all stem from a woman of 80 years or more in good health. Both conserved end residues are part of each CDR3. A D gene is named only where the DNA matches it firmly. Size tells how often a clone was seen (once, few, many) or the class of an expanded clone, and some rows leave it out.

size: many
V: TRBV9
J: TRBJ2-5
D: TRBD2
DNA: TGTGCCAGCAGCCCGCACGGGAGGGACCAAGAGACCCAGTACTTC
CDR3: CASSPHGRDQETQYF

size: many
V: TRBV29-1
J: TRBJ2-5
D: .
DNA: TGCAGCGTTGGGCCACGGACAGAGACCCAGTACTTC
CDR3: CSVGPRTETQYF

size: many
V: TRBV6-1
J: TRBJ2-5
D: .
DNA: TGTGCCAGCACCAATGAGGGGACCCAGTACTTC
CDR3: CASTNEGTQYF

size: many
V: TRBV24-1
J: TRBJ2-5
D: TRBD1
DNA: TGTGCCACCAGTAACCCGGGACAGGGGCAAGAGACCCAGTACTTC
CDR3: CATSNPGQGQETQYF

size: .
V: TRBV20-1
J: TRBJ2-1
D: TRBD2
DNA: TGCAGTGCTAGAGATAGGCGGGGGGGCCGTTTAAACTCCCACAATGAGCAGTTCTTC
CDR3: CSARDRRGGRLNSHNEQFF

size: many
V: TRBV20-1
J: TRBJ2-1
D: .
DNA: TGCAGTGCTAAAGGCGGAGGCCGGGGCAATGAGCAGTTCTTC
CDR3: CSAKGGGRGNEQFF

size: .
V: TRBV7-6
J: TRBJ2-5
D: .
DNA: TGTGCCAGCACCGAGCGACTGGGTGGCGGGCGAGAGACCCAGTACTTC
CDR3: CASTERLGGGRETQYF

size: few
V: TRBV28
J: TRBJ1-5
D: .
DNA: TGTGCCAGCAGGTCTGTGGCGGTTAGCAATCAGCCCCAGCATTTT
CDR3: CASRSVAVSNQPQHF

size: once
V: TRBV12-3/TRBV12-4
J: TRBJ2-7
D: TRBD1
DNA: TGTGCCAGCAGTTTAACAGGGACAGCAAATATCTACGAGCAGTACTTC
CDR3: CASSLTGTANIYEQYF

size: .
V: TRBV19
J: TRBJ2-6
D: TRBD1
DNA: TGTGCCAGTAGGGACGGACAGGGCCTCGGGGGGGCCAACGTCCTGACTTTC
CDR3: CASRDGQGLGGANVLTF

size: .
V: TRBV19
J: TRBJ1-1
D: .
DNA: TGTGCCAGTAGTACCCCCGGACCGAAAATGAACACTGAAGCTTTCTTT
CDR3: CASSTPGPKMNTEAFF

size: many
V: TRBV7-2
J: TRBJ1-1
D: .
DNA: TGTGCCAGCAGCTTAGATCGGGTACGGGGGACTGAAGCTTTCTTT
CDR3: CASSLDRVRGTEAFF

size: many
V: TRBV20-1
J: TRBJ2-7
D: .
DNA: TGCAGTGCCATAGGACAGCTTTACGAGCAGTACTTC
CDR3: CSAIGQLYEQYF

size: few
V: TRBV20-1
J: TRBJ2-1
D: TRBD2
DNA: TGCAGTGCTCTTCTTACTAGCGGGGGGTGCAAAGAGCAGTTCTTC
CDR3: CSALLTSGGCKEQFF

size: many
V: TRBV20-1
J: TRBJ2-7
D: TRBD2
DNA: TGCAGTGCTAGCCCTAGCGGGGGGGATAGCTCCTACGAGCAGTACTTC
CDR3: CSASPSGGDSSYEQYF

size: .
V: TRBV5-1
J: TRBJ2-2
D: TRBD1
DNA: TGCGCCAGCAGCTTAGGGACAGGCCCGCGGACCGGGGAGCTGTTTTTT
CDR3: CASSLGTGPRTGELFF

size: .
V: TRBV2
J: TRBJ1-1
D: TRBD1
DNA: TGTGCCAGCAGAGGGACAGGGAGAACGGGTGAAGCTTTCTTT
CDR3: CASRGTGRTGEAFF

size: many
V: TRBV5-1
J: TRBJ2-1
D: TRBD2
DNA: TGCGCCAGCAGCCAGACTAGCGGGGGTGGGGAGCAGTTCTTC
CDR3: CASSQTSGGGEQFF

size: many
V: TRBV5-1
J: TRBJ2-3
D: TRBD2
DNA: TGCGCCAGCAGCCCCGTCGGACCGCGGGGGGCGAGGGGCACAGATACGCAGTATTTT
CDR3: CASSPVGPRGARGTDTQYF

size: many
V: TRBV20-1
J: TRBJ1-4
D: .
DNA: TGCAGTGCCATGATGGGGAATGAAAAACTGTTTTTT
CDR3: CSAMMGNEKLFF

size: .
V: TRBV6-5
J: TRBJ2-7
D: .
DNA: TGTGCCAGCAGTCTGGGACATGGGCCCCCTACCTACGAGCAGTACTTC
CDR3: CASSLGHGPPTYEQYF

size: many
V: TRBV29-1
J: TRBJ1-2
D: TRBD1
DNA: TGCAGCGTTGAGAAGGGACAGGGAGGTGGCTACACCTTC
CDR3: CSVEKGQGGGYTF

size: many
V: TRBV7-9
J: TRBJ2-3
D: .
DNA: TGTGCCAGCAGCTTAGAATCTGGGGGCCCCACAGATACGCAGTATTTT
CDR3: CASSLESGGPTDTQYF

size: few
V: TRBV5-6
J: TRBJ2-1
D: TRBD2
DNA: TGTGCCAGCAGCTCTAGGGGGACTAGCGGGGCTGCCTACTACAATGAGCAGTTCTTC
CDR3: CASSSRGTSGAAYYNEQFF

size: .
V: TRBV5-5
J: TRBJ1-1
D: .
DNA: TGTGCCAGCAGCACCCATGACTCGTCGAACACTGAAGCTTTCTTT
CDR3: CASSTHDSSNTEAFF

size: many
V: TRBV29-1
J: TRBJ1-1
D: .
DNA: TGCAGCGCCAATCAGGTCATGAACACTGAAGCTTTCTTT
CDR3: CSANQVMNTEAFF

size: .
V: TRBV20-1
J: TRBJ2-7
D: .
DNA: TGCAGTGCTAGAGTGGGGCAACCCTACGAGCAGTACTTC
CDR3: CSARVGQPYEQYF

size: many
V: TRBV29-1
J: TRBJ1-6
D: .
DNA: TGCAGCGTTCGGCAGGGTGTGGGATCACCCCTCCACTTT
CDR3: CSVRQGVGSPLHF

size: many
V: TRBV20-1
J: TRBJ1-6
D: .
DNA: TGCAGTGCTACAACCCCCGGGGCCCAACGGGGATCCCTCCACTTT
CDR3: CSATTPGAQRGSLHF

size: few
V: TRBV28
J: TRBJ2-7
D: TRBD2
DNA: TGTGCCAGCAGCTATCCCCCTCCTAGCGGGAGAGACAATGAGCAGTACTTC
CDR3: CASSYPPPSGRDNEQYF

size: many
V: TRBV15
J: TRBJ2-3
D: .
DNA: TGTGCCACCAGCAGAGACGGCGGGTCCGGCACAGATACGCAGTATTTT
CDR3: CATSRDGGSGTDTQYF

size: .
V: TRBV11-2
J: TRBJ2-5
D: .
DNA: TGTGCCAGCAGCTTAGATAGGACGGATTGGGGGACCCAGTACTTC
CDR3: CASSLDRTDWGTQYF

size: few
V: TRBV7-2
J: TRBJ1-3
D: .
DNA: TGTGCCAGCAGCTTAGGAACCCCTGGAAACACCATATATTTT
CDR3: CASSLGTPGNTIYF

size: many
V: TRBV20-1
J: TRBJ2-5
D: TRBD2
DNA: TGCAGTGCAAACTCCGGGACTAGCGGGGGTCGGGAGACCCAGTACTTC
CDR3: CSANSGTSGGRETQYF

size: many
V: TRBV5-1
J: TRBJ1-4
D: .
DNA: TGCGCCAGCAGCTTGGCCGGGCTCCTTTCAGAACTGTTTTTT
CDR3: CASSLAGLLSELFF

size: many
V: TRBV6-1
J: TRBJ2-3
D: TRBD1
DNA: TGTGCCAGCAGCTCGACAGGGGCTTCTAGCACAGATACGCAGTATTTT
CDR3: CASSSTGASSTDTQYF

size: .
V: TRBV12-3/TRBV12-4
J: TRBJ1-1
D: .
DNA: TGTGCCAGCGCTGAGCGGGCAGGCACTGAAGCTTTCTTT
CDR3: CASAERAGTEAFF

size: many
V: TRBV3-1
J: TRBJ2-5
D: .
DNA: TGTGCCAGCAGTTTTCGTTGGGGCCGGGAGACCCAGTACTTC
CDR3: CASSFRWGRETQYF

size: .
V: TRBV12-3/TRBV12-4
J: TRBJ1-5
D: .
DNA: TGTGCCAGCAGTTTAGCCAGTACGGCCCAGCATTTT
CDR3: CASSLASTAQHF

size: .
V: TRBV2
J: TRBJ2-2
D: .
DNA: TGTGCCAGCAGTGAACAGGGGACCACGTCAGGGGAGCTGTTTTTT
CDR3: CASSEQGTTSGELFF

size: many
V: TRBV11-2
J: TRBJ1-2
D: .
DNA: TGTGCCAGCAGCTTAGACCGGACGGTCAACTATGGCTACACCTTC
CDR3: CASSLDRTVNYGYTF

size: few
V: TRBV19
J: TRBJ1-1
D: .
DNA: TGTGCCAGTAGTGAAGGGTTTGGCACTGAAGCTTTCTTT
CDR3: CASSEGFGTEAFF

size: many
V: TRBV7-2
J: TRBJ1-6
D: .
DNA: TGTGCCAGCAGCTTAGTAGGCGGTGAGAATTCACCCCTCCACTTT
CDR3: CASSLVGGENSPLHF

size: many
V: TRBV3-1
J: TRBJ2-1
D: TRBD2
DNA: TGTGCCAGCAGCCCGCAAATCGGACTAGCGGGGGGGAAAGGGAATGAGCAGTTCTTC
CDR3: CASSPQIGLAGGKGNEQFF

size: .
V: TRBV20-1
J: TRBJ1-5
D: .
DNA: TGCAGTGCTAGAGGCACTAACAATCAGCCCCAGCATTTT
CDR3: CSARGTNNQPQHF

size: few
V: TRBV12-3/TRBV12-4
J: TRBJ2-5
D: TRBD1
DNA: TGTGCCAGCAGTTTAAGAGGACAGGCCCGAGGGGAGACCCAGTACTTC
CDR3: CASSLRGQARGETQYF

size: many
V: TRBV29-1
J: TRBJ2-1
D: TRBD2
DNA: TGCAGCGTTGAGGGGGGGGGCTCCTACAATGAGCAGTTCTTC
CDR3: CSVEGGGSYNEQFF

size: many
V: TRBV20-1
J: TRBJ2-3
D: TRBD1
DNA: TGCAGTGCTTTAGGACAGGGTAGCACAGATACGCAGTATTTT
CDR3: CSALGQGSTDTQYF

size: .
V: TRBV4-2
J: TRBJ1-1
D: TRBD1
DNA: TGTGCCACACAGAATTTAAAGGGGGACAGGGTTGCCGCTGAAGCTTTCTTT
CDR3: CATQNLKGDRVAAEAFF